This section outlines one T cell receptor (beta chain) sequence together with its context. What it binds is unknown. The entry originates in a study of PD-1 blockade in mismatch repair-deficient tumors. TCR sequencing covered a few patients who responded to pembrolizumab. Study-wide findings and caveats: Rapid post-treatment expansion, then contraction, generally preceding radiologic response, marked tumor-resident clones.

This table comes from immunoSEQ multiplex PCR, and its TCRdb copy is limited to in-frame clones, with some not included. The sample has some 48,000 clones, around 77% seen once. The source is an adult with mismatch repair-deficient cancer. The specimen comprised PBMCs, sampled before pembrolizumab treatment.

The CDR3 region is CASSLGNVGVTGGYEQYF. Written as DNA, the CDR3 is TGTGCCAGCAGCTTGGGGAATGTGGGTGTGACAGGGGGTTACGAGCAGTACTTC. This rearrangement joins TRBV5-6 to TRBJ2-7; 9 bases map to TRBD1. This CDR3 spans 18 amino acids. From germline, CDR1 is SGHDT and CDR2 YYEEEE. The ends lost 0 bases at V and 4 bases at J; junction bases unmatched: 14.